The rows below give T cell receptor beta chains drawn from one sample of a study of blood T cell repertoires in COVID-19. Sequencing was performed with immunoSEQ multiplex PCR; in TCRdb, only in-frame clones are kept and a portion is missing. This sample yields just under 40,000 clones, of which 90% to 95% are seen a single time; over 4% belongs to the top ten. Material: peripheral blood. The origin of the receptors is a human donor with active COVID-19. The donor label of this sample is uncertain. The CDR3 runs from the conserved cysteine through the conserved F or W.

cdr3_aa j_call v_call
CASTGEKYEQYF TRBJ2-7 TRBV2
CASSFPGSGGYTF TRBJ1-2 TRBV27
CATSTDRGTEAFF TRBJ1-1 TRBV15
CASSPRIAGVYNEQFF TRBJ2-1 TRBV5-4
CSVVLASTDTQYF TRBJ2-3 TRBV29-1
CASSTGTGSVKNIQYF TRBJ2-4 TRBV5-4
CASSLDFQGQDGYTF TRBJ1-2 TRBV11-3
CASSPGQGEKLFF TRBJ1-4 TRBV2
CASSYPGQGPETQYF TRBJ2-5 TRBV6-2/TRBV6-3
CASSLEGGANYGYTF TRBJ1-2 TRBV7-9
CASSPRTSGGSYNEQFF TRBJ2-1 TRBV4-1